These 22 T cell receptor beta chains share one sample of origin, sequenced in a study of T cells in Graves' hyperthyroidism and ophthalmopathy. Regions amplified from RNA transcripts were the TCR beta CDR3 regions. TCR CDR3 underwent first-round RT-PCR with the HTBI primer set. TCRdb called the multiplex PCR reads again in MiXCR, with one record for every CDR3 protein. The table records under 400,000 distinct CDR3 sequences, roughly 14% of them present only once. Sequences were obtained from blood. These receptors all stem from a woman between 18 and 30 years old with Graves' hyperthyroidism that later progressed to Graves' ophthalmopathy.

Details on this clonotype: Being one base from a much bigger clone, this may be a read error. For the CDR3, the DNA is TGTGCCAGCGGTGTGTCCATGAACACCGGGGAGCTGTTTTTT. This gives the protein CASGVSMNTGELFF. V is TRBV6-2 or TRBV6-3 and J is TRBJ2-2; D call uncertain. Germline loops: CDR1 MNHEY, CDR2 SVGEGT. This CDR3 comprises 14 residues. Trimming removed 8 bases at V and 1 base at J, with 11 bases between.

The J gene is TRBJ2-7, the V gene TRBV6-5, with 11 bases matching TRBD2. Germline V gives CDR1 MNHEY, CDR2 SVGAGI. The length of the CDR3 is 15 residues. V was pared by 2 bases and J by 6 bases, with 6 bases of the junction left unmatched. CDR3 in amino acids: CASSYASGRIGEQYF. The CDR3 coding sequence is TGTGCCAGCAGTTACGCTAGCGGGAGGATCGGCGAGCAGTACTTC.

The CDR3 DNA reads TGTGCCAGCAGCCCAAAGGGCGTATATAATTCACCCCTCCACTTT. It translates to CASSPKGVYNSPLHF. The J gene is TRBJ1-6, the V gene TRBV7-9; D unresolved. The CDR3 length is 15 residues. Trimming stripped 5 bases from V and 4 bases from J, with 12 bases between. CDR1 is SEHNR and CDR2 is FQNEAQ in the germline V gene (reference sequence). The full variable domain, rest sourced from reference TRBV7-9 and TRBJ1-6, is DTGVSQNPRHKITKRGQNVTFRCDPISEHNRLYWYRQTLGQGPEFLTYFQNEAQLEKSRLLSDRFSAERPKGSFSTLEIQRTEQGDSAMYLCASSPKGVYNSPLHFGNGTRLTVT.

The V and J genes are TRBV9 and TRBJ2-5; D is undetermined. Germline loops: CDR1 SGDLS, CDR2 YYNGEE. With 2 bases removed from V and 3 bases from J, the gap between germline ends came to 14 bases. This CDR3 contains 15 residues. CDR3 in DNA: TGTGCCAGCAGCGTGGCCCCCCGGGTGGAAGAGACCCAGTACTTC. Translated: CASSVAPRVEETQYF.

This clonotype was recorded at least ten times. CDR3 sequence: CASSSGRLDGGRLNQETQYF. The CDR3 DNA reads as TGTGCCAGCAGTTCCGGTCGGCTGGATGGAGGGCGGTTAAACCAAGAGACCCAGTACTTC. This rearrangement joins TRBV28 to TRBJ2-5; maybe TRBD2 (6 bases). Between the trimmed V and J ends, which lost 4 bases and 0 bases, there was a span of 27 bases. CDR3 length equals 20 residues. Germline loops: CDR1 MDHEN, CDR2 SYDVKM.

This clonotype was recorded many times. The chain uses TRBV11-2 and TRBJ2-6, with D tentatively TRBD1 (6 bases). Trimming took 5 bases from V and 2 from J, leaving 10 bases between them. The CDR3 covers 15 residues. Germline V lookup: CDR1 SGHAT, CDR2 FQNNGV. The CDR3 sequence: CASSEWTAGANVLTF. CDR3 nucleotides: TGTGCCAGCAGCGAGTGGACAGCTGGGGCCAACGTCCTGACTTTC.

This clonotype has at least ten counts. The V call is TRBV30, the J call TRBJ2-1; no reliable D call. Trimming took 3 bases from V and 4 from J, leaving 22 bases between them. Germline V gene sequence: CDR1 GTSNPN, CDR2 SVGIG (reference sequence). The CDR3 is 17 amino acids. The CDR3 here is CAWRIGSGSQIYNEQFF. Here the CDR3 DNA reads TGTGCCTGGAGAATTGGGTCTGGTTCCCAAATATACAATGAGCAGTTCTTC.

Ten or more counts support this clonotype. The gene calls are TRBV7-9 and TRBJ1-1; D gene unclear. The CDR3 runs to 12 residues. The germline gives CDR1 SEHNR, CDR2 FQNEAQ (reference sequence). Trimming cost V 3 bases and J 3 bases, with 5 bases left between them. The CDR3 nucleotides read TGTGCCAGCAGCTTGAGAGACACTGAAGCTTTCTTT. This encodes CASSLRDTEAFF.

This clonotype was counted many times. CDR3 bases: TGTGCCAGCCAGACAGGGGACCGAAATGAGCAGTTCTTC. Encoded protein: CASQTGDRNEQFF. This chain joins TRBV28 and TRBJ2-1, with 8 bases matching TRBD1. Losses at the gene ends were 8 bases for V and 7 bases for J; bases not matched to a gene: 7. Germline V gene sequence: CDR1 MDHEN, CDR2 SYDVKM. The CDR3 has 13 residues.

This clonotype was seen repeatedly, ten times or more. This chain joins TRBV30 and TRBJ1-2; D unclear. Germline loops: CDR1 GTSNPN, CDR2 SVGIG (reference sequence). The CDR3 is 14 residues long. V lost 7 bases to trimming and J lost 0 bases, with 15 bases between them. CDR3 DNA sequence: TGTGCCTCGTTACTTGGCCCCGCTAACTATGGCTACACCTTC. Translated, it gives CASLLGPANYGYTF.

This clonotype was counted at least ten times. The gene calls are TRBV28 and TRBJ2-5, with 8 positions matching TRBD1. Germline CDR1 is MDHEN and CDR2 is SYDVKM. J was trimmed by 7 bases and V by 3 bases; bases with no gene match: 4. The CDR3 is 13 amino acids. The CDR3 sequence is CASSFGDRSTQYF. The DNA of the CDR3 is TGTGCCAGCAGTTTCGGGGACAGGTCGACCCAGTACTTC.

This clonotype was seen a handful of times. The genes are TRBV10-3 and TRBJ1-2; the match to TRBD1 covers 8 bases. With V trimmed by 5 bases and J by 4 bases, 12 bases remained unmatched. This CDR3 is 16 amino acids long. Germline CDR1 is ENHRY and CDR2 is SYGVKD. CDR3 nucleotide sequence: TGTGCCATCAGTAATCATTCAGAGACAGGGGTCTATGGCTACACCTTC. Amino acids: CAISNHSETGVYGYTF.

The gene calls are TRBV5-6 and TRBJ2-1, with 9 bases fitting TRBD2. The CDR3 covers 16 residues. Germline V gene lookup returns CDR1 SGHDT and CDR2 YYEEEE. Trimming took 3 bases from V and 6 from J; bases not matched to a gene: 10. CDR3 DNA sequence: TGTGCCAGCAGCTCCTTAGCGGGAGCGTATATCAATGAGCAGTTCTTC. Residues: CASSSLAGAYINEQFF.

There are a few counts of this clonotype. The chain employs TRBV25-1 and TRBJ2-1; the D is unclear. V was shortened by 1 base and J by 6 bases, with 13 bases between the two germline ends. The germline V gene encodes CDR1 MGHDK and CDR2 SYGVNS. The CDR3 contains 15 residues. The CDR3, as DNA: TGTGCCAGCAGTGAATCCCCAACCCTTTTCAATGAGCAGTTCTTC. Encoded protein: CASSESPTLFNEQFF.

A few counts support this clonotype. The rearrangement uses TRBV9 and TRBJ2-2, with 9 bases fitting TRBD1. This CDR3 has 18 amino acids. Germline values: CDR1 SGDLS, CDR2 YYNGEE. Trimming removed 0 bases from V and 1 base from J; junction bases left unmatched: 7. This chain's CDR3 is CASSVERDRVMNTGELFF. CDR3 in DNA: TGTGCCAGCAGCGTAGAGAGGGACAGGGTCATGAACACCGGGGAGCTGTTTTTT.

The chain recombines TRBV14 with TRBJ2-7; no clear D gene. The CDR3 covers 12 residues. The germline gives CDR1 SGHDN, CDR2 FVKESK. V lost 1 base and J lost 5, with 6 bases in between. Here the CDR3 reads CASSQVSHEQYF. The CDR3 nucleotides read TGTGCCAGCAGCCAAGTAAGCCACGAGCAGTACTTC.

This clonotype has ten or more counts. The V and J genes are TRBV5-1 and TRBJ1-1, with D tentatively TRBD1 (5 bases). The CDR3 covers 14 residues. The V gene lost 1 base and the J gene lost 7 bases, with 14 bases spanning the gap. In germline, CDR1 is SGHRS, CDR2 YFSETQ. Here the CDR3 reads CASSLPTSRDEAFF. In nucleotides, the CDR3 is TGCGCCAGCAGCTTGCCCACTTCCAGGGATGAAGCTTTCTTT.

This clonotype has more than one count but fewer than ten. The chain links TRBV5-6 to TRBJ1-4, with D maybe TRBD1 (6 bases). The CDR3 runs to 15 residues. V gave up 4 bases and J gave up 3 bases, with 13 bases separating them. Germline lookup yields CDR1 SGHDT and CDR2 YYEEEE. CDR3 sequence: CASSGTGPANEKLFF. For the CDR3, the DNA is TGTGCCAGCAGCGGAACAGGGCCGGCTAATGAAAAACTGTTTTTT.

Many counts were recorded for this clonotype. The chain is built from TRBV2 and TRBJ2-1, with 10 bases that match TRBD2. The CDR3 loop spans 15 amino acids. The junction had 8 bases not matched to a gene; V was cut back by 6 bases and J by 6 bases. Germline-derived CDR1 and CDR2 are SNHLY and FYNNEI. CDR3 coding DNA: TGTGCCAGCAGCATTACTAGCGGGAAGGGCAATGAGCAGTTCTTC. Translation gives CASSITSGKGNEQFF.

In this sample, this clonotype turned up many times. The CDR3 spells CASSYTTYRGPGNEQFF. The CDR3 DNA follows: TGTGCCAGCAGTTACACTACTTACAGGGGGCCAGGCAATGAGCAGTTCTTC. The chain employs TRBV6-2 or TRBV6-3 and TRBJ2-1; 9 bases map to TRBD1. This CDR3 is built from 17 residues. Germline loops: CDR1 MNHEY, CDR2 SVGEGT. The ends lost 2 bases at V and 6 bases at J; junction bases unmatched: 11.

This clonotype was observed at least ten times. V is TRBV15 and J is TRBJ2-7, with D unclear. V shed 0 bases and J shed 2 bases, with 14 bases lying between them. This CDR3 region has 16 residues. From germline, CDR1 is LNHNV and CDR2 YYDKDF (reference sequence). The chain's CDR3 is CATSRDWADMPYEQYF. DNA for the CDR3: TGTGCCACCAGCAGAGATTGGGCAGACATGCCCTACGAGCAGTACTTC.

This clonotype was picked up many times. The gene calls are TRBV7-8 and TRBJ2-5; no clear D. Germline lookup yields CDR1 SGHVS and CDR2 FQNEAQ. V shed 2 bases and J shed 5 bases, with 6 bases lying between them. The CDR3 loop spans 12 amino acids. The CDR3 is CASSLPGETQYF. CDR3 in DNA: TGTGCCAGCAGCTTACCGGGTGAGACCCAGTACTTC.